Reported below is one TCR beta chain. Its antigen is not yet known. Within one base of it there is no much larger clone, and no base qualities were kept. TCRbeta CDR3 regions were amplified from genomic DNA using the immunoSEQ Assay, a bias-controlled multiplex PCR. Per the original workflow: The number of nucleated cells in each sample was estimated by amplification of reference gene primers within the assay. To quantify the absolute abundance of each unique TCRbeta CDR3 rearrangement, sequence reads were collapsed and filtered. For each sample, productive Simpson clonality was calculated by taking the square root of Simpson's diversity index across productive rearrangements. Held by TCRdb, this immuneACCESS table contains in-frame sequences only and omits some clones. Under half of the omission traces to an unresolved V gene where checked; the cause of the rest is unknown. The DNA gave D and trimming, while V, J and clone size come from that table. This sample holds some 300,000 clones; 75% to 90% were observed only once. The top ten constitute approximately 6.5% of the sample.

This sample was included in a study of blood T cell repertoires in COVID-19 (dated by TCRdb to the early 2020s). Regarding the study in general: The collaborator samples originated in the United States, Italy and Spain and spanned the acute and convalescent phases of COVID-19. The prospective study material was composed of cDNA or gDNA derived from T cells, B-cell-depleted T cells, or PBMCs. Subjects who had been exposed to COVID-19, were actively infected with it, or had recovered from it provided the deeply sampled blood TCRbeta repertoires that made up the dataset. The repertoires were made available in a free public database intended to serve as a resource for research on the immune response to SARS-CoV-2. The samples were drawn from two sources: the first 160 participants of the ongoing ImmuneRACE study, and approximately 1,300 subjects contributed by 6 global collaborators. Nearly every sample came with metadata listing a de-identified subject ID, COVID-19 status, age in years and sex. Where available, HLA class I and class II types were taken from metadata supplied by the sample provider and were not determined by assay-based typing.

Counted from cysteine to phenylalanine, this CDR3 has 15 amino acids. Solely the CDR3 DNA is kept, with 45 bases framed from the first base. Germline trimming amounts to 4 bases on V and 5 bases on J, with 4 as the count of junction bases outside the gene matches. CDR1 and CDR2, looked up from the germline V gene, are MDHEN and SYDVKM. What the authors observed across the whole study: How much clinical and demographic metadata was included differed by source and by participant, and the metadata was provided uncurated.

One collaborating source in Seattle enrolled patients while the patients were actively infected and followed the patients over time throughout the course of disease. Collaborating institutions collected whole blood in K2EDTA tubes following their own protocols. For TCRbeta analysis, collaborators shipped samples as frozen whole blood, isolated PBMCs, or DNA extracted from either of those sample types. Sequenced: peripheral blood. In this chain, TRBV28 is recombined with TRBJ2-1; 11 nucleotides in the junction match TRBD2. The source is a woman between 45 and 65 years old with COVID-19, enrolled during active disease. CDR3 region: CASSSSGGRDNEQFF. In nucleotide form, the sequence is TGTGCCAGCAGTTCTAGCGGGGGGAGGGACAATGAGCAGTTCTTC.